Below are 15 T cell receptor beta chains sequenced from a single sample in a study of CD8 T cells in Susac syndrome. RNA amounts of 0.5 to 1 ug underwent reverse transcription with random hexamers. TCRdb itself ran the immunoSEQ multiplex PCR reads through MiXCR, one entry per CDR3 protein. The sample has 65,000 to 80,000 distinct CDR3 sequences; about 91% are singletons. Sequencing was carried out using CD8+ T cells from PBMCs. Receptor source: a human donor with multiple sclerosis.

V and J are TRBV12-3 or TRBV12-4 and TRBJ1-6; tentatively, D is TRBD1 (5 bases). Between the trimmed V and J ends, which lost 5 bases and 7 bases, there was a span of 15 bases. The CDR3 loop spans 15 amino acids. In DNA form, the CDR3 reads TGTGCCAGCAGTCCCCCCCGGGGGGAGAATTCACCCCTCCACTTT. This encodes CASSPPRGENSPLHF.

Only one count was recorded for this clonotype. The chain recombines TRBV2 with TRBJ2-7; D ambiguous. Germline CDR1 is SNHLY and CDR2 is FYNNEI. The V end was cut by 5 bases, the J end by 4 bases, with 12 bases between. The CDR3 loop spans 13 amino acids. CDR3: CASSRAALYEQYF. The CDR3 DNA reads TGTGCCAGCAGTCGGGCGGCACTATACGAGCAGTACTTC. Full variable domain (remainder filled in from reference TRBV2 and TRBJ2-7): EPEVTQTPSHQVTQMGQEVILRCVPISNHLYFYWYRQILGQKVEFLVSFYNNEISEKSEIFDDQFSVERPDGSNFTLKIRSTKLEDSAMYFCASSRAALYEQYFGPGTRLTVT.

V is TRBV24-1 and J is TRBJ2-1, with 10 bases aligning to TRBD2. This CDR3 has 15 amino acids. The J segment lost 10 bases and the V segment lost 4 bases, leaving 9 bases of the junction unmatched. Germline V gene data show CDR1 as KGHDR and CDR2 as SFDVKD. This chain's CDR3 is CATSDLAGGPWEQFF. In nucleotides, the CDR3 is TGTGCCACCAGTGACTTAGCGGGAGGACCCTGGGAGCAGTTCTTC.

This sequence joins TRBV5-8 and TRBJ1-1; D is uncertain. The CDR3 has 12 residues. V was shortened by 6 bases and J by 5 bases, with 11 bases between the two germline ends. The germline V gene has CDR1 SGHTS and CDR2 YDEGEE. CDR3 protein: CASTASWTEAFF. DNA of the CDR3: TGTGCCAGCACCGCCTCTTGGACTGAAGCTTTCTTT.

In its sample, this clonotype was seen a few times. V and J are TRBV13 and TRBJ2-7; possible D gene TRBD1, 6 bases. Looked up from germline, CDR1 is PRHDT and CDR2 is FYEKMQ (reference sequence). Trimming stripped 5 bases from V and 3 bases from J, with 14 bases between. The CDR3 extends over 14 amino acids. CDR3 region: CASSPYMTGYEQYF. The DNA of the CDR3 is TGTGCCAGCAGCCCTTACATGACAGGCTACGAGCAGTACTTC.

V is TRBV28 and J is TRBJ1-1, with D possibly matching TRBD1 (5 bases). CDR1 and CDR2 from the germline V gene are MDHEN and SYDVKM. V was pared by 4 bases and J by 1 base, with 10 bases between. The CDR3 runs 14 residues. The CDR3 DNA follows: TGTGCCAGCAGTTCGACAGCTCAGAACACTGAAGCTTTCTTT. This translates into CASSSTAQNTEAFF.

This clonotype was observed a single time. The chain carries TRBV20-1 and TRBJ2-3; D is possibly TRBD2 (6 bases). Trimming removed 5 bases at V and 1 base at J, with 10 bases between. From germline, CDR1 is DFQATT and CDR2 SNEGSKA (reference sequence). The CDR3 spans 13 residues. The CDR3 region has the DNA TGCAGTGCTCGGGGGAGACGCACAGATACGCAGTATTTT. Amino acid sequence: CSARGRRTDTQYF.

The gene calls are TRBV7-2 and TRBJ2-1; D gene uncertain. The germline V and J ends were trimmed by 5 bases and 3 bases, with 8 bases remaining between them. The CDR3 extends over 13 amino acids. Germline CDR1 reads SGHTA; CDR2 reads FQGNSA. The CDR3 spells CASSRGRYNEQFF. The CDR3, as DNA: TGTGCCAGCAGCCGTGGACGCTACAATGAGCAGTTCTTC.

This sequence joins TRBV29-1 and TRBJ2-1; D tentatively reads TRBD1 or TRBD2 (6 bases each). Germline V lookup: CDR1 SQVTM, CDR2 ANQGSEA. V was cut by 7 bases and J by 5 bases, with 15 bases left in between. This CDR3 has 13 amino acids. CDR3 loop: CSGWDTSHNEQFF. The CDR3 bases are TGCAGCGGGTGGGACACTAGCCACAATGAGCAGTTCTTC.

The sample holds one count of this clonotype. The V call is TRBV7-8, the J call TRBJ2-1; D ambiguous. Deletions cut 1 base from V and 8 bases from J, with 6 bases between. The CDR3 runs 12 residues. Germline CDR1 is SGHVS and CDR2 is FQNEAQ. The DNA for the CDR3 is TGTGCCAGCAGCTTAGACTTGGATGAGCAGTTCTTC. Encoded protein: CASSLDLDEQFF. Drawing the rest from reference TRBV7-8 and TRBJ2-1, the complete variable domain is GAGVSQSPRYKVAKRGQDVALRCDPISGHVSLFWYQQALGQGPEFLTYFQNEAQLDKSGLPSDRFFAERPEGSVSTLKIQRTQQEDSAVYLCASSLDLDEQFFGPGTRLTVL.

The chain uses TRBV27 and TRBJ2-1; D remains ambiguous. CDR3 length: 11 amino acids. Germline V lookup: CDR1 MNHEY, CDR2 SMNVEV (reference sequence). Trimming stripped 2 bases from V and 13 bases from J, with 9 bases between. The CDR3 here is CASSLGVQQFF. CDR3 coding DNA: TGTGCCAGCAGTTTAGGGGTCCAACAGTTCTTC.

The chain employs TRBV5-4 and TRBJ1-3; D is undetermined. The germline CDR1 and CDR2 sequences are SGHNT and YYREEE (reference sequence). This CDR3 region has 11 residues. Trimming removed 2 bases at V and 3 bases at J, with 0 bases between. CDR3 sequence (DNA): TGTGCCAGCAGCTTTGGAAACACCATATATTTT. Its protein is CASSFGNTIYF. Variable domain in full (rest from reference TRBV5-4 and TRBJ1-3): ETGVTQSPTHLIKTRGQQVTLRCSSQSGHNTVSWYQQALGQGPQFIFQYYREEENGRGNFPPRFSGLQFPNYSSELNVNALELDDSALYLCASSFGNTIYFGEGSWLTVV.

This rearrangement joins TRBV19 to TRBJ2-3, with TRBD2 matching 7 bases. From germline, CDR1 is LNHDA and CDR2 SQIVND (reference sequence). This CDR3 has 16 residues. With V trimmed by 1 base and J by 2 bases, 6 bases remained unmatched. DNA for the CDR3: TGTGCCAGTAGTATAGGACTAGCACTCGTCACAGATACGCAGTATTTT. Its translation: CASSIGLALVTDTQYF.

V usage is TRBV7-9 and J usage is TRBJ1-4; D not certain. The CDR3 runs to 16 residues. Germline V gene sequence: CDR1 SEHNR, CDR2 FQNEAQ (reference sequence). Trimming removed 2 bases at V and 4 bases at J, with 14 bases between. The CDR3 DNA reads TGTGCCAGCAGCTTATATGGAGGCGGAATTAATGAAAAACTGTTTTTT. Protein product: CASSLYGGGINEKLFF. Complete variable domain (other parts from reference TRBV7-9 and TRBJ1-4): DTGVSQNPRHKITKRGQNVTFRCDPISEHNRLYWYRQTLGQGPEFLTYFQNEAQLEKSRLLSDRFSAERPKGSFSTLEIQRTEQGDSAMYLCASSLYGGGINEKLFFGSGTQLSVL.

This rearrangement joins TRBV9 to TRBJ2-3; D perhaps matches TRBD2 (6 bases). Trimming took 5 bases from V and 1 from J, leaving 11 bases between them. The CDR3 has 14 residues. CDR1 and CDR2 from the germline V gene are SGDLS and YYNGEE. Written as DNA, the CDR3 is TGTGCCAGCAGTCTCCCGGGAGGCACAGATACGCAGTATTTT. Translated, it gives CASSLPGGTDTQYF.